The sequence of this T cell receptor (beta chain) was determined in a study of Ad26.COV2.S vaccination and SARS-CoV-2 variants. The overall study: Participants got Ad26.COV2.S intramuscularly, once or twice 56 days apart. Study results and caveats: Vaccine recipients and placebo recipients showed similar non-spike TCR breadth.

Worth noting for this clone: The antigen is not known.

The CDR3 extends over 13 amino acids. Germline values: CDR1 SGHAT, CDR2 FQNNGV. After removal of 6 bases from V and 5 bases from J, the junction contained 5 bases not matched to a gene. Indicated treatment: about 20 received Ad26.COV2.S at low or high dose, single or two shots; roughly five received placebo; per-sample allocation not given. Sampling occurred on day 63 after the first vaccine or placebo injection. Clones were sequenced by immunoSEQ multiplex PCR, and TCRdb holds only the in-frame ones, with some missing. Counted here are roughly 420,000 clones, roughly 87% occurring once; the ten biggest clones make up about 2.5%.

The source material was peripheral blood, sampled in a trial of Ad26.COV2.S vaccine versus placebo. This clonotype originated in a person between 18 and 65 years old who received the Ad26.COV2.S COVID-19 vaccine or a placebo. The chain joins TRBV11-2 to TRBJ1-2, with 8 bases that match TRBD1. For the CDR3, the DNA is TGTGCCAGCAGGCCCACAGGGGGATATGGCTACACCTTC. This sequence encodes CASRPTGGYGYTF.